The rows below give T cell receptor beta chains drawn from one sample of a study of cytomegalovirus exposure and HLA in healthy donors. This table comes from immunoSEQ multiplex PCR, and its TCRdb copy is limited to in-frame clones, with some not included. The table shows over 200,000 clones, with roughly 84% occurring only once. Sequences were obtained from PBMCs. All receptors derive from a woman younger than 35 in good health and CMV-seropositive. CDR3s include the opening cysteine and the closing phenylalanine or tryptophan. Fields, in order: clone size, J gene, D gene, V gene, CDR3 DNA, CDR3 protein. D genes are given only for firm matches. Where a row states a size, it is once, few, many or the class of an expanded clone; other rows omit it.

size: .; J: TRBJ2-5; D: .; V: TRBV5-1; DNA: TGCGCCAGCAGCATACAGGGTGAGGAGACCCAGTACTTC; CDR3: CASSIQGEETQYF
size: .; J: TRBJ2-3; D: .; V: TRBV28; DNA: TGTGCCAGCAGTGACTCTAGCACAGATACGCAGTATTTT; CDR3: CASSDSSTDTQYF
size: .; J: TRBJ1-5; D: .; V: TRBV7-2; DNA: TGTGCCAGCAGCTTAGGGCCGAACAATCAGCCCCAGCATTTT; CDR3: CASSLGPNNQPQHF
size: once; J: TRBJ2-7; D: TRBD1; V: TRBV7-9; DNA: TGTGCCAGCAGCCCTTCTCCGGAGACAGGGGCCTACGAGCAGTACTTC; CDR3: CASSPSPETGAYEQYF
size: .; J: TRBJ2-1; D: .; V: TRBV28; DNA: TGTGCCAGCAGTTTAAGTTGGGCAGGGAATGAGCAGTTCTTC; CDR3: CASSLSWAGNEQFF
size: .; J: TRBJ2-1; D: TRBD2; V: TRBV9; DNA: TGTGCCAGCAGCGTTAGCGGGAGAAATTTTCTGGGGCCCTACAATGAGCAGTTCTTC; CDR3: CASSVSGRNFLGPYNEQFF
size: .; J: TRBJ1-1; D: .; V: TRBV28; DNA: TGTGCCAGCAGTTCTCAGCCGGGGGGAATGAACACTGAAGCTTTCTTT; CDR3: CASSSQPGGMNTEAFF
size: .; J: TRBJ2-1; D: TRBD1; V: TRBV27; DNA: TGTGCCAGCAGTTTGTGGGGGACAGGGCCTCGGAATGAGCAGTTCTTC; CDR3: CASSLWGTGPRNEQFF
size: .; J: TRBJ2-1; D: TRBD2; V: TRBV27; DNA: TGTGCCAGCAGGCCGGGACTAATTCATGAGCAGTTCTTC; CDR3: CASRPGLIHEQFF
size: .; J: TRBJ2-7; D: .; V: TRBV9; DNA: TGTGCCAGCAGCACCCGACCGGGGGGCAAGTACTCCTACGAGCAGTACTTC; CDR3: CASSTRPGGKYSYEQYF
size: .; J: TRBJ2-2; D: TRBD1; V: TRBV19; DNA: TGTGCCAGTAGTGGGGACAGGGGATTTACCGGGGAGCTGTTTTTT; CDR3: CASSGDRGFTGELFF
size: .; J: TRBJ1-3; D: .; V: TRBV7-2; DNA: TGTGCCAGCAGCTTAGCCCGGCGGAGACCTGGAAACACCATATATTTT; CDR3: CASSLARRRPGNTIYF
size: .; J: TRBJ1-5; D: TRBD1; V: TRBV6-5; DNA: TGTGCCAGCAGTTACTCGACAGGGCGCAATCAGCCCCAGCATTTT; CDR3: CASSYSTGRNQPQHF
size: .; J: TRBJ2-7; D: .; V: TRBV9; DNA: TGTGCCAGCAGCGTAGAGGCAGGTAGTTTATACGAGCAGTACTTC; CDR3: CASSVEAGSLYEQYF
size: once; J: TRBJ1-2; D: .; V: TRBV27; DNA: TGTGCCAGCAGTTTATCGCTCTCCAGGGTGGATGGCTACACCTTC; CDR3: CASSLSLSRVDGYTF
size: .; J: TRBJ2-1; D: .; V: TRBV10-3; DNA: TGTGCCATCAGTCTTCGGAGGGGAAATGAGCAGTTCTTC; CDR3: CAISLRRGNEQFF
size: .; J: TRBJ2-7; D: .; V: TRBV11-2; DNA: TGTGCCAGCAGCCTCACCGGGGGACTGGCCTACGAGCAGTACTTC; CDR3: CASSLTGGLAYEQYF
size: once; J: TRBJ2-1; D: TRBD2; V: TRBV7-2; DNA: TGTGCCAGCAGCTTAGTGGGACTAGCGGGCGCGTCCGACAATGAGCAGTTCTTC; CDR3: CASSLVGLAGASDNEQFF
size: .; J: TRBJ2-3; D: .; V: TRBV2; DNA: TGTGCCAGCAGTTATTTTGATACGCAGTATTTT; CDR3: CASSYFDTQYF
size: .; J: TRBJ2-2; D: .; V: TRBV5-1; DNA: TGCGCCAGCAGCTGGGGGGGGCTGGCCGGGGAGCTGTTTTTT; CDR3: CASSWGGLAGELFF
size: .; J: TRBJ2-2; D: .; V: TRBV2; DNA: TGTGCCAGCAGTCCCGACTCCAGGGCCAACACCGGGGAGCTGTTTTTT; CDR3: CASSPDSRANTGELFF
size: .; J: TRBJ2-3; D: TRBD2; V: TRBV10-1; DNA: TGCGCCAGCGGCGGACTAGCGGGTCCACCTCTCTCACCAGATACGCAGTATTTT; CDR3: CASGGLAGPPLSPDTQYF
size: .; J: TRBJ2-3; D: TRBD1; V: TRBV5-1; DNA: TGCGCCAGCAGCTATGGCCGGGACAGTTCCACAGATACGCAGTATTTT; CDR3: CASSYGRDSSTDTQYF
size: .; J: TRBJ1-5; D: .; V: TRBV4-1; DNA: TGCGCCAGCAGCCATACCACAGCAAGGGGCAAATACCAGCCCCAGCATTTT; CDR3: CASSHTTARGKYQPQHF
size: .; J: TRBJ2-7; D: .; V: TRBV27; DNA: TGTGCCAGCAGTTTAAACCCCGGGTCCTACGAGCAGTACTTC; CDR3: CASSLNPGSYEQYF
size: few; J: TRBJ2-7; D: .; V: TRBV6-1; DNA: TGTGCCAGCAGTGTGGGGGGGCGGGGGTCTGAAGAGCAGTACTTC; CDR3: CASSVGGRGSEEQYF
size: .; J: TRBJ1-1; D: .; V: TRBV2; DNA: TGTGCCAGCAGTGCCCGGGGGGTGGGCACTGAAGCTTTCTTT; CDR3: CASSARGVGTEAFF
size: .; J: TRBJ2-7; D: .; V: TRBV2; DNA: TGTGCCAGCAGTGGAGACAAACTGGCGGGCGAGCAGTACTTC; CDR3: CASSGDKLAGEQYF
size: .; J: TRBJ2-4; D: .; V: TRBV28; DNA: TGTGCCAGCAGTTTGAGAGGGAGAGGAGACATTCAGTACTTC; CDR3: CASSLRGRGDIQYF
size: .; J: TRBJ2-1; D: TRBD2; V: TRBV14; DNA: TGTGCCAGCAGCCTCCATCGACTAGCGGGAGCCCGAGGTGAGCAGTTCTTC; CDR3: CASSLHRLAGARGEQFF
size: .; J: TRBJ2-7; D: .; V: TRBV5-1; DNA: TGCGCCAGCAGCTTCGGGACAACCTACGAGCAGTACTTC; CDR3: CASSFGTTYEQYF
size: once; J: TRBJ1-2; D: .; V: TRBV7-6; DNA: TGTGCCAGCAGCTTAGTCACGGGACATTCAAGGGGAATGTATGGCTACACCTTC; CDR3: CASSLVTGHSRGMYGYTF
size: .; J: TRBJ2-1; D: .; V: TRBV15; DNA: TGTGCCACCAGCAGAGAACCGGACAATGAGCAGTTCTTC; CDR3: CATSREPDNEQFF
size: .; J: TRBJ1-1; D: .; V: TRBV5-1; DNA: TGCGCCAGCAGCTGGTCCGGGAACACTGAAGCTTTCTTT; CDR3: CASSWSGNTEAFF
size: .; J: TRBJ2-3; D: .; V: TRBV7-9; DNA: TGTGCCAGCAGCCTACCATCACCGCGGGATACGCAGTATTTT; CDR3: CASSLPSPRDTQYF
size: .; J: TRBJ1-2; D: TRBD1; V: TRBV27; DNA: TGTGCCAGCAGTGCACTTACAGGGGGAGGAGGCTACACCTTC; CDR3: CASSALTGGGGYTF
size: .; J: TRBJ2-7; D: TRBD1; V: TRBV6-5; DNA: TGTGCCAGCAGTAGAGACAGGGGCGGGGAGCAGTACTTC; CDR3: CASSRDRGGEQYF
size: .; J: TRBJ1-2; D: .; V: TRBV5-1; DNA: TGCGCCAGCAGCGGCACGACTAACTATGGCTACACCTTC; CDR3: CASSGTTNYGYTF
size: .; J: TRBJ1-5; D: TRBD1; V: TRBV6-5; DNA: TGTGCCAGCAGCCTTAACAGGGGAGAGCAGCCCCAGCATTTT; CDR3: CASSLNRGEQPQHF
size: once; J: TRBJ1-5; D: .; V: TRBV10-2; DNA: TGCGCCAGCAGTGAGTCCTACTTCTCTCGAGTTGGCAATCAGCCCCAGCATTTT; CDR3: CASSESYFSRVGNQPQHF
size: few; J: TRBJ2-7; D: TRBD1; V: TRBV28; DNA: TGTGCCAGCTGGATTACAGGGGACAGGGATATCTACGAGCAGTACTTC; CDR3: CASWITGDRDIYEQYF
size: .; J: TRBJ1-5; D: .; V: TRBV28; DNA: TGTGCCAGCAGCCTCCCTGGAGGTGGTCAGCCCCAGCATTTT; CDR3: CASSLPGGGQPQHF
size: .; J: TRBJ2-5; D: TRBD1; V: TRBV28; DNA: TGTGCCAGCAGTTCACAGGGGGATCCGAGGGAGACCCAGTACTTC; CDR3: CASSSQGDPRETQYF
size: .; J: TRBJ1-3; D: .; V: TRBV28; DNA: TGTGCCAGCAGTCCCGGAGGGGACTCTGGAAACACCATATATTTT; CDR3: CASSPGGDSGNTIYF
size: .; J: TRBJ2-3; D: .; V: TRBV5-1; DNA: TGCGCCAGCAGCTTGGAACCTAGCGTAAGCACAGATACGCAGTATTTT; CDR3: CASSLEPSVSTDTQYF
size: .; J: TRBJ2-3; D: .; V: TRBV9; DNA: TGTGCCAGCAGCGTAGGGGCTCTAGCTAGCACAGATACGCAGTATTTT; CDR3: CASSVGALASTDTQYF
size: once; J: TRBJ1-1; D: TRBD1; V: TRBV5-1; DNA: TGCGCCAGCAGATCGGACAGGGCCAGCACTGAAGCTTTCTTT; CDR3: CASRSDRASTEAFF
size: .; J: TRBJ2-7; D: TRBD2; V: TRBV5-1; DNA: TGCGCCAGCCGATGGCTAGCGGGAGAGTACGAGCAGTACTTC; CDR3: CASRWLAGEYEQYF
size: .; J: TRBJ2-2; D: TRBD1; V: TRBV30; DNA: TGTGCCTGGAGTCCATGGACAGGGGGCAACACCGGGGAGCTGTTTTTT; CDR3: CAWSPWTGGNTGELFF
size: .; J: TRBJ1-2; D: TRBD1; V: TRBV19; DNA: TGTGCCAGTACCAGACAGGGGGGAGCTAACTATGGCTACACCTTC; CDR3: CASTRQGGANYGYTF
size: .; J: TRBJ2-7; D: .; V: TRBV28; DNA: TGTGCCAGCAGTTTTAATTTGGGAGTGAACGAGCAGTACTTC; CDR3: CASSFNLGVNEQYF
size: .; J: TRBJ1-5; D: .; V: TRBV6-1; DNA: TGTGCCAGCAGACCGCAGGGAATTAGCAATCAGCCCCAGCATTTT; CDR3: CASRPQGISNQPQHF
size: .; J: TRBJ2-1; D: .; V: TRBV27; DNA: TGTGCCAGCAGTTTAGTAGAGGGTTCTGAGCAGTTCTTC; CDR3: CASSLVEGSEQFF
size: .; J: TRBJ1-5; D: TRBD1; V: TRBV28; DNA: TGTGCCAGCAGTCCACCAAGAAGACAGGGCCGTCAGCCCCAGCATTTT; CDR3: CASSPPRRQGRQPQHF
size: .; J: TRBJ1-5; D: TRBD1; V: TRBV6-6; DNA: TGTGCCAGCAACGACAGGGATCAGCCCCAGCATTTT; CDR3: CASNDRDQPQHF
size: .; J: TRBJ1-2; D: TRBD1; V: TRBV28; DNA: TGTGCCAGCAGTTCCCCTGGAGGACAGGGGAGGTATGGCTACACCTTC; CDR3: CASSSPGGQGRYGYTF